These 12 T cell receptor beta chains were sequenced from one sample in a study of PD-1 blockade in classical Hodgkin lymphoma. Using immunoSEQ multiplex PCR, the repertoire was profiled, and TCRdb retains in-frame clones only, with some absent. The table has about 46,000 clones, roughly 93% seen once. Time point specified: newly diagnosed, previously untreated cHL patient sample. Material for sequencing was peripheral blood mononuclear cells (PBMCs). All receptors derive from a human donor with classical Hodgkin lymphoma.

V usage is TRBV25-1 and J usage is TRBJ1-1, with 8 nucleotides matching TRBD1. The CDR3 consists of 14 residues. Germline-derived CDR1 and CDR2 are MGHDK and SYGVNS. V shed 4 bases and J 0 bases; nucleotides not matched to a gene: 1. Here the CDR3 reads CASSVTGVNTEAFF. The CDR3 region has the DNA TGTGCCAGCAGTGTGACAGGGGTGAACACTGAAGCTTTCTTT.

V is TRBV5-1 and J is TRBJ1-1, with D perhaps TRBD1 (5 bases). Trimming stripped 4 bases from V and 4 bases from J, with 23 bases between. The CDR3 length is 17 residues. Germline CDR1 and CDR2: SGHRS and YFSETQ. CDR3 DNA sequence: TGCGCCAGCAGCCCAAGGGTACAGGCGGGACCTGGCACTGAAGCTTTCTTT. Residues: CASSPRVQAGPGTEAFF.

The V gene is TRBV12-5, the J gene TRBJ1-1, with TRBD1 matching over 9 bases. V dropped 5 bases and J dropped 7; count of bases not matched to a gene: 8. This CDR3 region has 14 residues. Per the germline V gene, CDR1 is LGHNT and CDR2 is FRNRAP. The CDR3 coding sequence is TGTGCTAGTGGTCCCGGACAGGGGCCCGGTGAAGCTTTCTTT. It translates to CASGPGQGPGEAFF.

A note on this clone: The germline gene is not matched at one end of the junction; a read error may be the cause. The rearrangement uses TRBV7-2 and TRBJ2-2, with D possibly being TRBD1 or TRBD2 (5 bases each). The CDR3 contains 14 residues. Germline V gene sequence: CDR1 SGHTA, CDR2 FQGNSA. CDR3 DNA sequence: TGTGCCAGCAGCTTTGACGTCGCGACTGGGGGGCTGTTTTTT. Amino acids: CASSFDVATGGLFF.

The chain combines TRBV7-8 with TRBJ1-1; D may be TRBD1 (5 bases). Germline V gene sequence: CDR1 SGHVS, CDR2 FQNEAQ. The CDR3 is 13 amino acids. Deletions cut 7 bases from V and 13 bases from J, with 22 bases between. CDR3 residues: CASTPPAAFGHFF. CDR3 in DNA: TGTGCCAGCACCCCCCCAGCGGCCTTTGGACATTTCTTT.

The rearrangement joins TRBV5-6 to TRBJ1-2; the D gene is possibly TRBD1 (6 bases). V shed 0 bases and J shed 2 bases, with 20 bases lying between them. CDR1 SGHDT and CDR2 YYEEEE come from the germline V gene. This CDR3 contains 18 residues. CDR3 sequence: CASSLAVGTLDSNYGYTF. The CDR3 region has the DNA TGTGCCAGCAGCTTGGCCGTGGGTACTCTGGACAGCAACTATGGCTACACCTTC.

This rearrangement joins TRBV7-3 to TRBJ2-1, with TRBD2 matching 14 bases. Germline V gene sequence: CDR1 SGHTA, CDR2 FQGTGA. The V segment lost 3 bases and the J segment 8 bases; nucleotides outside the gene matches: 3. CDR3 length: 15 amino acids. CDR3 coding DNA: TGTGCCAGCAGCTTCGGACTAGCGGGAGGCGATGAGCAGTTCTTC. It translates to CASSFGLAGGDEQFF.

A few counts support this clone. The chain couples TRBV7-9 to TRBJ1-5, with D hard to call. V gave up 1 base and J gave up 15 bases, with 13 bases separating them. The CDR3 loop spans 12 amino acids. Germline CDR1 is SEHNR and CDR2 is FQNEAQ (reference sequence). The CDR3 sequence is CASSLDLGSTHF. CDR3 DNA: TGTGCCAGCAGCTTAGATCTAGGTTCTACGCATTTT.

The chain uses TRBV9 and TRBJ1-1; no definite D call. The germline gives CDR1 SGDLS, CDR2 YYNGEE. The CDR3 is 11 amino acids. V was clipped by 3 bases and J by 7 bases, with 7 bases between them. CDR3 sequence (DNA): TGTGCCAGCAGCGGAGAAGATGAAGCTTTCTTT. Protein: CASSGEDEAFF.

The gene calls are TRBV21-1 and TRBJ1-4; whether TRBD1, the table's D call, matches the DNA was not checked. TRBV21-1 corresponds to a pseudogene. The CDR3 extends over 16 amino acids. CDR3 DNA sequence: TGTGCCAGCAGCGTAGACCCGGACAGGGGAAATGAAAAACTGTTTTTT. The encoded protein is CASSVDPDRGNEKLFF.

This chain links TRBV18 with TRBJ2-7, with 10 bases matching TRBD2. CDR1 and CDR2 from the germline V gene are KGHSH and LQKENI. The CDR3 has 15 amino acids. J lost 3 bases, V lost 5 bases, and 7 bases had no gene match. CDR3 residues: CASSALAGDSYEQYF. CDR3 sequence (DNA): TGTGCCAGCTCAGCTCTAGCGGGAGATAGCTACGAGCAGTACTTC.

The rearrangement joins TRBV15 to TRBJ2-3; a possible D gene is TRBD2 (5 bases). V lost 7 bases, J lost 1 base, and 18 bases lay in between. The CDR3 has 16 amino acids. Germline CDR1 is LNHNV and CDR2 is YYDKDF (reference sequence). CDR3 sequence: CATTGWGASGTDTQYF. The CDR3 bases are TGTGCCACCACCGGGTGGGGAGCTTCGGGCACAGATACGCAGTATTTT.